This T cell receptor (beta chain) was profiled in a study of T cell responses to AZD1222 COVID-19 vaccine. Note on this clone: Its matching antigen is unknown.

Study-wide findings and caveats: Among the donors, most were white British and more were female, and clonal diversity was possibly underestimated. Repertoire sampling occurred only after the peak T cell response. Spike-specific TCR breadth and depth were elevated following two AZD1222 doses. Recipients of AZD1222 seropositive at baseline numbered only five or six.

Only in-frame clones appear in the TCRdb table, and some are missing; sequencing was by immunoSEQ multiplex PCR. Altogether around 140,000 clones are present, 92% being singletons, with the ten largest covering roughly 1.8%. This clonotype was sampled from an adult in good health. Sequences were derived from peripheral blood, sampled on day 0 of AZD1222 vaccination.

The CDR3 sequence is CASSEQGIYEKLFF. CDR3 DNA: TGTGCCAGCAGTGAACAGGGGATATATGAAAAACTGTTTTTT. The J gene is TRBJ1-4, the V gene TRBV2, with D possibly matching TRBD1 (6 bases). CDR3 length: 14 residues. The ends were cut back, 2 bases at V and 6 bases at J, with 10 bases in the middle. Germline V gene sequence: CDR1 SNHLY, CDR2 FYNNEI.